This T cell receptor beta chain was documented in a study of response to subunit inactivated influenza vaccine. V was cut by 0 bases and J by 4 bases, with 13 bases left in between. The CDR3 spans 15 residues. Germline-derived CDR1 and CDR2 are SGDLS and YYNGEE. TCRdb called the RT-PCR reads again in MiXCR, with one record for every CDR3 protein. The sample has 400,000 to 650,000 distinct CDR3 sequences, about 7.2% seen once. This clonotype has more than one count but fewer than ten. Antigen specificity is unknown. Whole-study results and caveats: Authors proposed each seasonal influenza vaccination draws in few new T cells.

This chain connects TRBV9 to TRBJ2-5; D is possibly TRBD1 or TRBD2 (5 bases each). The sequenced sample was PBMCs from blood, obtained 23 months after vaccination. The origin of this receptor is a man aged 45 to 70 who received an inactivated influenza vaccine. CDR3 amino acids: CASSVDGGSIETQYF. The CDR3 DNA follows: TGTGCCAGCAGCGTAGATGGGGGTTCCATAGAGACCCAGTACTTC.